The T cell receptor beta chain described here comes from a study of blood T cell repertoires in COVID-19 (dated by TCRdb to 2019 to 2021). About the investigation overall: The collaborator samples originated in the United States, Italy and Spain and spanned the acute and convalescent phases of COVID-19. The prospective study material was composed of cDNA or gDNA derived from T cells, B-cell-depleted T cells, or PBMCs. A freely available public database, intended as a resource for researchers studying the immune response to SARS-CoV-2, is where the repertoires were released. The samples were drawn from the first 160 participants of the ongoing ImmuneRACE study and from 1,254 subjects provided by 6 global collaborators. Where available, HLA class I and class II types were obtained from metadata supplied by the sample provider rather than from assay-based typing. Nearly every sample came with metadata listing a de-identified subject ID, COVID-19 status, age in years and sex. Deeply sampled blood TCRbeta repertoires from subjects exposed to, actively infected with, or recovered from COVID-19 were included in the dataset.

TCRbeta CDR3 regions were amplified from genomic DNA using the immunoSEQ Assay, a bias-controlled multiplex PCR. As for the authors' bioinformatics: The number of nucleated cells in each sample was estimated by amplification of reference gene primers within the assay. Sequence reads were collapsed and filtered to measure the absolute abundance of every unique TCRbeta CDR3 rearrangement. For each sample, productive Simpson clonality was calculated as the square root of Simpson's diversity index across productive rearrangements. In its TCRdb copy, this immuneACCESS table keeps in-frame sequences only and misses some clones. Where compared with another copy, unresolved V genes explain less than half of these, and the others have no known cause. V, J and clone size derive from that table, while D and trimming were established from the DNA sequence. This sample holds under 200,000 clones; around 86% were observed only once. Roughly 7.3% of the sample is held by the ten biggest clonotypes.

Study-wide conclusions, independent of this receptor: The amount of clinical and demographic metadata varied by source and participant and was provided uncurated.

Comment on this clone: Its antigen remains unidentified. Qualities for individual bases were not recorded, and no much larger clone is one base off.

Collaborating institutions collected whole blood in K2EDTA tubes following their own protocols. For TCRbeta analysis, collaborators shipped samples in one of three forms: frozen whole blood, isolated PBMCs, or DNA extracted from either of those sample types. From its cysteine to its phenylalanine, the CDR3 spans 16 amino acids. The kept DNA is CDR3 alone, 48 bases in frame from the first base. As encoded in the germline V gene, CDR1 is SGHRS while CDR2 is YFSETQ. V has 0 bases trimmed and J has 6 bases trimmed; junction bases matching no gene number 8. Recombination joined TRBV5-1 with TRBJ1-5; TRBD1 fits 8 bases in the junction. This TCR was recovered from a woman older than 75 in a cohort sampled during active or convalescent COVID-19. Sequenced: peripheral blood. The DNA sequence reads TGCGCCAGCAGCTTGGATGCAGGGGGCTATACTCAGCCCCAGCATTTT. This sequence encodes CASSLDAGGYTQPQHF.